This T cell receptor (beta chain) was obtained from a study of T cells in Graves' hyperthyroidism and ophthalmopathy. General observations from the study: Blood shared most expanded thyroid clonotypes above 0.001.

There were TCR beta CDR3 regions amplified from RNA transcripts. TCR CDR3 underwent first-round RT-PCR with the HTBI primer set. TCRdb independently ran MiXCR on the multiplex PCR reads; one entry per CDR3 protein. Here the sample spans 600,000 or so distinct CDR3 sequences, around 16% being singletons. This clonotype was seen a handful of times. Its antigen is not identified. There are 15 residues in the CDR3. Germline V gene sequence: CDR1 SNHLY, CDR2 FYNNEI. V was clipped by 5 bases and J by 6 bases; unmatched bases: 13. Hyperthyroidism had been newly diagnosed in patients aged 18 to 65, and its duration was under 2 months. Uncontrolled infection, other autoimmune disease, pregnancy and lactation each barred patients from inclusion. Together with thyroid ultrasound, orbital computed tomography, serum thyroxine and TRAb, clinical symptoms were used for diagnoses.

The sequencing input was blood. This chain joins TRBV2 and TRBJ2-7, with 7 positions matching TRBD2. The TCR was taken from a woman aged 25 to 45 with Graves' hyperthyroidism. In DNA, the CDR3 is TGTGCCAGCAGTCTCCCGCGGGAGTTATCCCTCGAGCAGTACTTC. It encodes CASSLPRELSLEQYF.